A selection of T cell receptor beta chains follows, all from one sample in a study of blood T cell repertoires in COVID-19. The repertoire was sequenced with immunoSEQ multiplex PCR; TCRdb's copy has only in-frame clones and lacks some. Here the sample spans roughly 250,000 clones, around 86% being singletons. Sequencing input: peripheral blood. The receptor source for this set is a woman aged 60-70 years with active or convalescent COVID-19. Each CDR3 is given with its conserved first and last residue. D genes are given only for firm matches.

V: TRBV6-1; D: TRBD1; J: TRBJ1-1; DNA: TGTGCCAGCAGTGAAACCGGAGCCAGGGGGCTCCTCGTAGGTGAAGCTTTCTTT; CDR3: CASSETGARGLLVGEAFF
V: TRBV9; D: TRBD2; J: TRBJ2-3; DNA: TGTGCCAGCAGCGTAGCTACGTCTAGCGGGGGGGCGTTAGATACGCAGTATTTT; CDR3: CASSVATSSGGALDTQYF
V: TRBV6-6; D: TRBD1; J: TRBJ1-4; DNA: TGTGCCAGCAGTGCCGGGGACAGGGCTGAAAAACTGTTTTTT; CDR3: CASSAGDRAEKLFF
V: TRBV7-9; D: TRBD1; J: TRBJ1-1; DNA: TGTGCCAGCAGATCAGGACAGGGGGCTGAAGCTTTCTTT; CDR3: CASRSGQGAEAFF
V: TRBV5-8; D: TRBD1; J: TRBJ2-3; DNA: TGTGCCAGCAGCTTGGGGCCAGGGGGCAGAGATACGCAGTATTTT; CDR3: CASSLGPGGRDTQYF
V: TRBV3-1/TRBV3-2; D: -; J: TRBJ1-3; DNA: TGTGCCAGCAGCCAAGGCAGGGTCTCTGGAAACACCATATATTTT; CDR3: CASSQGRVSGNTIYF
V: TRBV10-3; D: -; J: TRBJ1-1; DNA: TGTGCCATCAGACAGGGAGTTGATACTGAAGCTTTCTTT; CDR3: CAIRQGVDTEAFF
V: TRBV3-1/TRBV3-2; D: TRBD2; J: TRBJ2-5; DNA: TGTGCCAGCAGCCAAGCCGCGCGGGGGGGCCTGGAGACCCAGTACTTC; CDR3: CASSQAARGGLETQYF
V: TRBV6-1; D: -; J: TRBJ1-5; DNA: TGTGCCAGCAGTGAAGCGGGAGCCTGGGGCAATCAGCCCCAGCATTTT; CDR3: CASSEAGAWGNQPQHF
V: TRBV10-1; D: TRBD1; J: TRBJ1-2; DNA: TGCGCCAGTCCTCCTCCGGACAGGCCTCAAAAGCCCTTC; CDR3: CASPPPDRPQKPF
V: TRBV19; D: TRBD1; J: TRBJ1-1; DNA: TGTGCCAGTAGTGCCACAGGGGTTAGGATGAACACTGAAGCTTTCTTT; CDR3: CASSATGVRMNTEAFF
V: TRBV19; D: -; J: TRBJ2-3; DNA: TGTGCCAGTACCATGGGGGGAGGAGGCGGAGATACGCAGTATTTT; CDR3: CASTMGGGGGDTQYF
V: TRBV6-5; D: TRBD1; J: TRBJ1-3; DNA: TGTGCCAGCAGTTATCGAGGGGGCCCCATATATTTT; CDR3: CASSYRGGPIYF